The T cell receptor beta chain described here comes from a study of regulatory T cells in long-lasting Graves disease. V lost 3 bases and J 4 bases, leaving 7 bases between the germline ends. This CDR3 has 13 amino acids. The TCR beta library used iRepertoire HTBI primers with Arm-PCR amplification of CDR3. Under the authors' procedure: Throughout the samples, researchers identified 50 to 75 TRBV and approximately 15 TRBJ segments. From the multiplex PCR reads, TCRdb called clonotypes with MiXCR, one entry per CDR3 protein. V and J calls and clone size were set by TCRdb, not the authors. The data show about 240,000 distinct CDR3 sequences, with 20% to 25% seen just once and 14% held by the top ten. Study-level points and caveats: TRBV28, TRBJ1-2 and TRBJ2-5 emerged as the favored segments in persistent disease. What was studied was peripheral blood only, and not thyroid tissue.

As for time point: newly diagnosed GD, antithyroid drugs for less than 3 months. Making the TCR library involved RNA that had been extracted from PBMCs. Under American Thyroid Association guidelines, Graves' disease was diagnosed. This clonotype was seen repeatedly, ten times or more. Its matching antigen is unknown. The sequence came from a female donor with Graves disease. V and J are TRBV12-3 or TRBV12-4 and TRBJ1-5; D not resolved. The sequenced sample was peripheral blood mononuclear cells (PBMCs), obtained at new diagnosis, from a patient treated with antithyroid drugs. DNA of the CDR3: TGTGCCAGCAGTTTTACGGCAAATCAGCCCCAGCATTTT. Translating it yields CASSFTANQPQHF.